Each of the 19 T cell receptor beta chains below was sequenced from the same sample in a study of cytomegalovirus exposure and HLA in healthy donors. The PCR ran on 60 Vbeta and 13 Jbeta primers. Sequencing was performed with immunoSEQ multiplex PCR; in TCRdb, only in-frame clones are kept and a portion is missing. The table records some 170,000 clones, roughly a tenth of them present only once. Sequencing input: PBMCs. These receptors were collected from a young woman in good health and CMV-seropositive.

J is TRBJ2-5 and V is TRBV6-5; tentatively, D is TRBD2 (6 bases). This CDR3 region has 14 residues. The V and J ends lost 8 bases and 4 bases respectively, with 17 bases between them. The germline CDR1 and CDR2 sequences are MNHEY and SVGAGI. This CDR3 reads CASAPPEGRETQYF. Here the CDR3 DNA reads TGTGCCAGCGCACCCCCGGAGGGAAGAGAGACCCAGTACTTC.

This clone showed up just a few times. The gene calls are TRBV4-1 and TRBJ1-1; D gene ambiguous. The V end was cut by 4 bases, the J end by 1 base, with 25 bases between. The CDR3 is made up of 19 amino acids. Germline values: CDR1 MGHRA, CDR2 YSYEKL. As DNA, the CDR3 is TGCGCCAGCAGCCTCTACCGGGAAAGGGTCGTAGTGGGGAACACTGAAGCTTTCTTT. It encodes CASSLYRERVVVGNTEAFF.

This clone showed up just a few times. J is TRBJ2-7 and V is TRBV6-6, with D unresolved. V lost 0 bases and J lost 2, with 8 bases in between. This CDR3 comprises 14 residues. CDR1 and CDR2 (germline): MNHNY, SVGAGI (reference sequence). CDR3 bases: TGTGCCAGCAGTTACTCAGAGGTACCCTACGAGCAGTACTTC. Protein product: CASSYSEVPYEQYF.

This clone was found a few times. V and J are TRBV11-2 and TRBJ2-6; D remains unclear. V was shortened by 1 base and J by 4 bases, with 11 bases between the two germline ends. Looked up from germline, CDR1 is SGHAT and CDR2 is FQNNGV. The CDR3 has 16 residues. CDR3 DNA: TGTGCCAGCAGCTTAGTAGGTTTGAGGGGGGCCAACGTCCTGACTTTC. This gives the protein CASSLVGLRGANVLTF. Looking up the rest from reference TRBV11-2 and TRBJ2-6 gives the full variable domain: EAGVAQSPRYKIIEKRQSVAFWCNPISGHATLYWYQQILGQGPKLLIQFQNNGVVDDSQLPKDRFSAERLKGVDSTLKIQPAKLEDSAVYLCASSLVGLRGANVLTFGAGSRLTVL.

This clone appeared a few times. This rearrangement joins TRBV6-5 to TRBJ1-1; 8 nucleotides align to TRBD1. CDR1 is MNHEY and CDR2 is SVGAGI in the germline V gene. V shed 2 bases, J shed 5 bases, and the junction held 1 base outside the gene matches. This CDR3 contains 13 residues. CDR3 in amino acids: CASSYTGGTEAFF. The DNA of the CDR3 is TGTGCCAGCAGTTACACAGGGGGAACTGAAGCTTTCTTT.

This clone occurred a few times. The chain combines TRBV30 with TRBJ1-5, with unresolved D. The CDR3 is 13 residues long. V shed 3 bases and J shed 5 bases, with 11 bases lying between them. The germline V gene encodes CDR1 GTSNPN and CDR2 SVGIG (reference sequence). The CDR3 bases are TGTGCCTGGAGCCCACAGACCTATCAGCCCCAGCATTTT. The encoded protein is CAWSPQTYQPQHF.

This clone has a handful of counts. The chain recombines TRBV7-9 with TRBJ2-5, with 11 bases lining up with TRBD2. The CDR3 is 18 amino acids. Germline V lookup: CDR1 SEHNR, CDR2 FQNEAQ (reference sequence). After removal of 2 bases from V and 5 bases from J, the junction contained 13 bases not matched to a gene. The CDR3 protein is CASSLSLAGDSVQETQYF. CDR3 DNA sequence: TGTGCCAGCAGCTTATCACTAGCGGGAGATTCGGTACAGGAGACCCAGTACTTC.

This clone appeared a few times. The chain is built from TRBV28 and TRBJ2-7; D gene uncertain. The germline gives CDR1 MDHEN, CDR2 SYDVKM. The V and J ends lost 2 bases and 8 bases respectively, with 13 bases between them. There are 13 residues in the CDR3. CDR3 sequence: CASSLEPLKKQYF. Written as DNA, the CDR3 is TGTGCCAGCAGTTTAGAGCCCCTTAAAAAGCAGTACTTC. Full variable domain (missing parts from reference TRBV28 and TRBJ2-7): DVKVTQSSRYLVKRTGEKVFLECVQDMDHENMFWYRQDPGLGLRLIYFSYDVKMKEKGDIPEGYSVSREKKERFSLILESASTNQTSMYLCASSLEPLKKQYFGPGTRLTVT.

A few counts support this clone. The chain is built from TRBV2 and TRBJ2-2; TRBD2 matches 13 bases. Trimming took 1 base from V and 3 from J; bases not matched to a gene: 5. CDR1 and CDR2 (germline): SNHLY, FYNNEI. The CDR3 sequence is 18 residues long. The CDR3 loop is CASSEETSGRWDTGELFF. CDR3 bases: TGTGCCAGCAGTGAAGAGACTAGCGGGAGGTGGGACACCGGGGAGCTGTTTTTT.

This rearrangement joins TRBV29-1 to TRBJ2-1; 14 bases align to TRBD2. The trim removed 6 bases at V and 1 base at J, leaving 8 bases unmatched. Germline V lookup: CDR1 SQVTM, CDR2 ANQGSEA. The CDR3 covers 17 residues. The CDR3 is CSVGGTSGSPSYNEQFF. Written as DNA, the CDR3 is TGCAGCGTGGGGGGGACTAGCGGGAGCCCTTCCTACAATGAGCAGTTCTTC.

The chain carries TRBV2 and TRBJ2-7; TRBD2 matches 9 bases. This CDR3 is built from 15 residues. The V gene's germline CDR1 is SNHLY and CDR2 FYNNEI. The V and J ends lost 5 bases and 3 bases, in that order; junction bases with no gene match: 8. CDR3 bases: TGTGCCAGCAGTTACAGGACTAGCGCAAACTACGAGCAGTACTTC. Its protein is CASSYRTSANYEQYF.

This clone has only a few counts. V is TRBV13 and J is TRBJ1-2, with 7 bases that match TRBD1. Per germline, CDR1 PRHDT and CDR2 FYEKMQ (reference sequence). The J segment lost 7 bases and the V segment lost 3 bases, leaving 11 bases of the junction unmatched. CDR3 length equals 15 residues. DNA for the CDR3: TGTGCCAGCAGCTTCTTACAGCCGGGACAGACTGGCTACACCTTC. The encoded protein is CASSFLQPGQTGYTF. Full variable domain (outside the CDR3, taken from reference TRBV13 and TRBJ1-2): AAGVIQSPRHLIKEKRETATLKCYPIPRHDTVYWYQQGPGQDPQFLISFYEKMQSDKGSIPDRFSAQQFSDYHSELNMSSLELGDSALYFCASSFLQPGQTGYTFGSGTRLTVV.

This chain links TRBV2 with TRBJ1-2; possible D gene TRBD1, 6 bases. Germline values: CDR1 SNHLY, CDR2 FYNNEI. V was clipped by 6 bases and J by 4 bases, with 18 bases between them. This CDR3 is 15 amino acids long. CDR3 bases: TGTGCCAGCAGCGACTACCAGACAGGACCCTATGGCTACACCTTC. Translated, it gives CASSDYQTGPYGYTF.

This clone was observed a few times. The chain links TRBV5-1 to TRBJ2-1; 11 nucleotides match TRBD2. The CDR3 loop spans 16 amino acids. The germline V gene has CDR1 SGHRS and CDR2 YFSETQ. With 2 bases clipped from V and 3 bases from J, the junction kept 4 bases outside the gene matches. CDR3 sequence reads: CASSLPGTSGYNEQFF. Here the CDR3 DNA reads TGCGCCAGCAGCTTACCCGGGACTAGCGGCTACAATGAGCAGTTCTTC.

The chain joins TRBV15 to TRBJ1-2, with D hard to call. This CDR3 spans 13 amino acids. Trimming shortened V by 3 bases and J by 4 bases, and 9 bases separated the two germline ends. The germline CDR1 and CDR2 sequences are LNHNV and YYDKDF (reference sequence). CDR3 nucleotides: TGTGCCACCAGCAGCGAAGAGGGCTATGGCTACACCTTC. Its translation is CATSSEEGYGYTF.

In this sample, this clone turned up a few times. The CDR3 DNA reads TGTGCCAGCAGTGAAAAGCTAGCGGGAGTCTCCTACAATGAGCAGTTCTTC. This codes for CASSEKLAGVSYNEQFF. This chain joins TRBV6-1 and TRBJ2-1; TRBD2 agrees at 10 bases. CDR1 MNHNS and CDR2 SASEGT come from the germline V gene. The CDR3 is 17 residues long. The V and J ends lost 2 bases and 0 bases, in that order; junction bases with no gene match: 4.

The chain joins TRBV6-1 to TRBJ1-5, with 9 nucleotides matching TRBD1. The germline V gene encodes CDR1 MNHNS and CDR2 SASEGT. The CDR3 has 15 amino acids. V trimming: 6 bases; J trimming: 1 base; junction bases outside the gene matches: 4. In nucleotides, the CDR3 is TGTGCCAGCAGCGAACAGGGGGCGAGCAATCAGCCCCAGCATTTT. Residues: CASSEQGASNQPQHF.

As DNA, the CDR3 is TGTGCCAGCAGAACACTTTATCAGGGACTAGCTGATCAAGAGACCCAGTACTTC. This encodes CASRTLYQGLADQETQYF. The rearrangement joins TRBV7-3 to TRBJ2-5; 9 nucleotides agree with TRBD2. The CDR3 runs to 18 residues. Germline values: CDR1 SGHTA, CDR2 FQGTGA. Trimming at V came to 6 bases and at J to 2 bases, leaving 16 bases not matched to a gene.

CDR3 sequence (DNA): TGCGCCAGCAGCTTGGAACGGGTATCCGGAAACACCATATATTTT. This translates into CASSLERVSGNTIYF. The rearrangement links TRBV5-1 to TRBJ1-3; D remains ambiguous. CDR1 is SGHRS and CDR2 is YFSETQ in the germline V gene. This CDR3 has 15 amino acids. Deletions cut 0 bases from V and 4 bases from J, with 11 bases between.